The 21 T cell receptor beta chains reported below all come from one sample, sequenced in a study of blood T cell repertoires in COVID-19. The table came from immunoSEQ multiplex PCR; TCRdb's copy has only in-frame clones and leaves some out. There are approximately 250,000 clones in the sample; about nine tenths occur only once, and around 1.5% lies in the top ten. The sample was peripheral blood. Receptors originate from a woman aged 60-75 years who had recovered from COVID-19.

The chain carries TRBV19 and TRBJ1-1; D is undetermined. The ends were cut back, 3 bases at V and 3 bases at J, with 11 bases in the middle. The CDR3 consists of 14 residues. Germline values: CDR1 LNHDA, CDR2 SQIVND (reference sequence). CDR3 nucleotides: TGTGCCAGTAGTATTCGGCGGAGGGACACTGAAGCTTTCTTT. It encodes CASSIRRRDTEAFF.

This chain's CDR3 is CASSYGGEAEKLFF. The CDR3 DNA reads TGTGCCAGCAGTTATGGTGGGGAGGCTGAAAAACTGTTTTTT. The rearrangement links TRBV6-5 to TRBJ1-4; D gene ambiguous. The CDR3 runs to 14 residues. V lost 3 bases to trimming and J lost 7 bases, with 12 bases between them. CDR1 and CDR2 (germline): MNHEY, SVGAGI.

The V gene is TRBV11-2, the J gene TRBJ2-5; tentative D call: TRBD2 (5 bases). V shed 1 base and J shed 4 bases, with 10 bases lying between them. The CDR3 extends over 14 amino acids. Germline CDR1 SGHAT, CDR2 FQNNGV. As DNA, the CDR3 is TGTGCCAGCAGCTTAGTCCTGGCGGGAGAGACCCAGTACTTC. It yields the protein CASSLVLAGETQYF.

The CDR3 sequence is CASSSRVPGELFF. CDR3 DNA: TGTGCCAGCAGCTCCAGGGTCCCCGGGGAGCTGTTTTTT. This sequence joins TRBV11-3 and TRBJ2-2, with a weak D call TRBD1 (5 bases). Trimming took 4 bases from V and 6 from J, leaving 9 bases between them. CDR1 and CDR2 (germline): SGHNT, YENEEA. The CDR3 has 13 residues.

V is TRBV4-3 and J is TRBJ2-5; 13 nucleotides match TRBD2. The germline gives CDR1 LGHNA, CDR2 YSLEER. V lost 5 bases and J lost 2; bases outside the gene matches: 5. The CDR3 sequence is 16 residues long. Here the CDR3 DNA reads TGCGCCAGCAGCAGGGGACTAGCGGGGAGTCAAGAGACCCAGTACTTC. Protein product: CASSRGLAGSQETQYF.

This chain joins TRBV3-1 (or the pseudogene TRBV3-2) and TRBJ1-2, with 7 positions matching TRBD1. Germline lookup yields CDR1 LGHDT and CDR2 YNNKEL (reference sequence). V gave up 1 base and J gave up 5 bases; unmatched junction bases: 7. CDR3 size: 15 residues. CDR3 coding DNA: TGTGCCAGCAGCCAAGGGGACAGCTCTAGGTATGGCTACACCTTC. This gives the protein CASSQGDSSRYGYTF.

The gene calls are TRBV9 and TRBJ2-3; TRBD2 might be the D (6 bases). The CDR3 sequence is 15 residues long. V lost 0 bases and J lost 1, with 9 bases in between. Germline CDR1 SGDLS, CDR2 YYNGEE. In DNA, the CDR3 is TGTGCCAGCAGCGTAGCTGCTAGCGGCACAGATACGCAGTATTTT. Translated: CASSVAASGTDTQYF.

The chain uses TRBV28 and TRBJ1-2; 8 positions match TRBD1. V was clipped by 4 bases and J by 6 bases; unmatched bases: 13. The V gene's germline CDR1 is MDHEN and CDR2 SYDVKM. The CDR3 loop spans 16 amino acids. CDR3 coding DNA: TGTGCCAGCAGTTCGCCGGGACAGGCGTATCAACATGGCTACACCTTC. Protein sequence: CASSSPGQAYQHGYTF.

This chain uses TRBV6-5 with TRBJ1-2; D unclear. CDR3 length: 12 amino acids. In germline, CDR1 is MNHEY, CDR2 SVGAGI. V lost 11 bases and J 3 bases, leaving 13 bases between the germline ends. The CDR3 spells CAVVLPHYGYTF. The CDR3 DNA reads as TGTGCCGTAGTCCTTCCCCACTATGGCTACACCTTC.

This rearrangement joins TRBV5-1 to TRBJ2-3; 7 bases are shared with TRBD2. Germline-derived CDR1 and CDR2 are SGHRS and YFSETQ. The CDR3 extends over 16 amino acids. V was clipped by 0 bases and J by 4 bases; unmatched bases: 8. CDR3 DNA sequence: TGCGCCAGCAGCTTGGCCCAGGGCCGGGGGGCAGATACGCAGTATTTT. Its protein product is CASSLAQGRGADTQYF. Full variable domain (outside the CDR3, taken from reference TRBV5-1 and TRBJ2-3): KAGVTQTPRYLIKTRGQQVTLSCSPISGHRSVSWYQQTPGQGLQFLFEYFSETQRNKGNFPGRFSGRQFSNSRSEMNVSTLELGDSALYLCASSLAQGRGADTQYFGPGTRLTVL.

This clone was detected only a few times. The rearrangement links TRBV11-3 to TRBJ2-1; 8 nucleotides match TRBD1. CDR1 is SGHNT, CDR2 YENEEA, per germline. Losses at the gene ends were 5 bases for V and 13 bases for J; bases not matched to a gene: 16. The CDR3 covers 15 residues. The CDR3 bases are TGTGCCAGCAGCCCAGGACAGGGATACAATGAGCAACAGTTCTTC. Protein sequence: CASSPGQGYNEQQFF. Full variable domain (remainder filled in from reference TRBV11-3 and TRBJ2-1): EAGVVQSPRYKIIEKKQPVAFWCNPISGHNTLYWYLQNLGQGPELLIRYENEEAVDDSQLPKDRFSAERLKGVDSTLKIQPAELGDSAVYLCASSPGQGYNEQQFFGPGTRLTVL.

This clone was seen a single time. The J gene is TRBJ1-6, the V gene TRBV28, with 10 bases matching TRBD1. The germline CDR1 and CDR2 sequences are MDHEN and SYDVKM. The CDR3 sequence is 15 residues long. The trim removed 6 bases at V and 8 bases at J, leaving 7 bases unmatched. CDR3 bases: TGTGCCAGCAGCCCCCGGGACAGGGGATATTCACCCCTCCACTTT. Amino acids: CASSPRDRGYSPLHF. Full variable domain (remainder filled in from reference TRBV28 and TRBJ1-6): DVKVTQSSRYLVKRTGEKVFLECVQDMDHENMFWYRQDPGLGLRLIYFSYDVKMKEKGDIPEGYSVSREKKERFSLILESASTNQTSMYLCASSPRDRGYSPLHFGNGTRLTVT.

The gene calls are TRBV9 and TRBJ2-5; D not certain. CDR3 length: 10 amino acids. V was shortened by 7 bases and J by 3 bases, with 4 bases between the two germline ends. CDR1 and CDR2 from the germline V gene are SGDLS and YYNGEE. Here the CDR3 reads CASGEETQYF. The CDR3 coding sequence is TGTGCCAGCGGAGAAGAGACCCAGTACTTC.

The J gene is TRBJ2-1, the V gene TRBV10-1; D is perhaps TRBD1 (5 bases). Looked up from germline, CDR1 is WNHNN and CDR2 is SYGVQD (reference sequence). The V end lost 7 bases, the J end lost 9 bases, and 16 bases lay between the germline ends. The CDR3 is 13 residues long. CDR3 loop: CASTVARQGEQFF. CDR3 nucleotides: TGCGCCAGCACCGTCGCCCGCCAGGGTGAGCAGTTCTTC.

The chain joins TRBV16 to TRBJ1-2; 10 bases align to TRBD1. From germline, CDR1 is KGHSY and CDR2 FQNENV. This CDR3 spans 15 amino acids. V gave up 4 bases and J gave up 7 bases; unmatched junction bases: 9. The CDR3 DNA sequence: TGTGCCAGCAGCCCCCCCCGACAGGGGGCGCGTGGCTACACCTTC. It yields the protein CASSPPRQGARGYTF.

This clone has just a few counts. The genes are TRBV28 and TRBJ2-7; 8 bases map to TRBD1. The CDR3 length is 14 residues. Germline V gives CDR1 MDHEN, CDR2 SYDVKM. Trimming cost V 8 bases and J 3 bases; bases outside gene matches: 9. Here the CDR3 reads CASCKTGGNYEQYF. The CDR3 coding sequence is TGTGCCAGCTGTAAAACAGGGGGGAACTACGAGCAGTACTTC.

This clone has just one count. This CDR3 is CASSIGETNEKLFF. DNA for the CDR3: TGTGCCAGTAGTATCGGGGAAACTAATGAAAAACTGTTTTTT. This sequence joins TRBV19 and TRBJ1-4; D remains ambiguous. The germline V and J ends were trimmed by 3 bases and 1 base, with 6 bases remaining between them. From germline, CDR1 is LNHDA and CDR2 SQIVND (reference sequence). This CDR3 region has 14 residues.

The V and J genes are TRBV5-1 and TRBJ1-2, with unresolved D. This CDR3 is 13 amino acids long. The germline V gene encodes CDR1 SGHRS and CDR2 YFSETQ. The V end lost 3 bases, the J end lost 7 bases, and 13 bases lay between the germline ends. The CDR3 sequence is CASSWETERGYTF. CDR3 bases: TGCGCCAGCAGCTGGGAGACTGAACGTGGCTACACCTTC.

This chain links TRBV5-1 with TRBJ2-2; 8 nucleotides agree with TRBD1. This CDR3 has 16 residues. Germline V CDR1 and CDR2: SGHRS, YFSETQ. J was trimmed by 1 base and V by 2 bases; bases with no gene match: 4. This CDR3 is CASSFRGRGNTGELFF. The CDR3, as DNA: TGCGCCAGCAGCTTCAGGGGGCGAGGGAACACCGGGGAGCTGTTTTTT.

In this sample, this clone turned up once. CDR3 sequence: CASSQDYRGPSGGFKEQYF. The CDR3 DNA is TGCGCCAGCAGCCAAGATTACCGGGGGCCCAGCGGGGGGTTCAAGGAGCAGTACTTC. The gene calls are TRBV4-1 and TRBJ2-7; 9 bases map to TRBD2. The V gene end was trimmed by 0 bases and the J gene end by 7 bases; junction bases not matched to a gene: 19. The CDR3 spans 19 residues. Germline CDR1 is MGHRA and CDR2 is YSYEKL.

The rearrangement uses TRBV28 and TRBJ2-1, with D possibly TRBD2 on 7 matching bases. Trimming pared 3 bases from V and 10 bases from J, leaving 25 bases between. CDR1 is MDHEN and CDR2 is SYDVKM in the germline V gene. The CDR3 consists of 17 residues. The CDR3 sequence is CASSLGAGALLGSEQFF. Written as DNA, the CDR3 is TGTGCCAGCAGTTTGGGGGCGGGGGCCCTACTAGGCTCGGAGCAGTTCTTC.